This record looks at one T cell receptor beta chain sequence and its context. Antigen specificity is unknown. Trimming shortened V by 8 bases and J by 1 base, and 11 bases separated the two germline ends. This CDR3 is built from 13 residues. The V gene's germline CDR1 is MNHNS and CDR2 SASEGT. The PCR was carried out with 60 Vbeta primers and 13 Jbeta primers. Some clones are missing from TCRdb's copy, which holds only in-frame ones; the method was immunoSEQ multiplex PCR. Of roughly 190,000 clones listed, about four fifths are singletons. The sample is drawn from a study of cytomegalovirus exposure and HLA in healthy donors. Study results and caveats: Earlier findings revealed that most TCR beta V segments proved productive either about 87% or about 30% of the time. Cytomegalovirus association was assigned to 170 or so TCR beta chains. As a later analysis showed, a missense DCLRE1C variant was linked to trimming of TCR beta V- and J-genes.

V usage is TRBV6-1 and J usage is TRBJ1-1; tentative D call: TRBD1 (5 bases). The sample was PBMCs. This sequence originates from a woman in her forties in good health and CMV-seronegative. This CDR3 reads CASLIRGNTEAFF. CDR3 sequence (DNA): TGTGCCAGCCTAATTAGGGGGAACACTGAAGCTTTCTTT.